This T cell receptor beta chain was retrieved from a study of cytomegalovirus exposure and HLA in healthy donors. The CDR3 runs to 15 residues. V shed 4 bases and J 6 bases; nucleotides not matched to a gene: 6. In germline, CDR1 is SNHLY, CDR2 FYNNEI. General observations from the study: Analysis performed later showed TCR beta chains linked to HLA being more clonally expanded than equally common others.

Comments on this clone: Its antigen is not identified.

Primers: 60 Vbeta forward and 13 Jbeta reverse. Here immunoSEQ multiplex PCR was the method, and the copy in TCRdb shows in-frame clones only, minus some. The sample shows about 41,000 clones, roughly 80% of them seen only once. This sequence joins TRBV2 and TRBJ2-3; 11 bases map to TRBD2. This TCR derives from a man in his fifties or sixties in good health and CMV-seronegative. The sequenced material came from PBMCs. The CDR3 reads CASSVSGGAGDTQYF. The CDR3 nucleotides are TGTGCCAGCAGTGTTAGCGGGGGGGCCGGGGATACGCAGTATTTT.